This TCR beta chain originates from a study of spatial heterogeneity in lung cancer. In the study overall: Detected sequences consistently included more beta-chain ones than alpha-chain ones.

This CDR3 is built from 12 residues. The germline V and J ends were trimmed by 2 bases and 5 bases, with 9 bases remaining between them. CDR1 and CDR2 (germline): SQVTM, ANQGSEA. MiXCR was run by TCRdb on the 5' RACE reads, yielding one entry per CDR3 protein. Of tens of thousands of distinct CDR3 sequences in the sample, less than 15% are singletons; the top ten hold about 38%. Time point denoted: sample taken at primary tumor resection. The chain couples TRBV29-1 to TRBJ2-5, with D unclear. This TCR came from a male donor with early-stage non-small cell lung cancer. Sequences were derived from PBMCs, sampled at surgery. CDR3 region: CSVESLGETQYF. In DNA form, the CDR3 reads TGCAGCGTTGAAAGCCTTGGGGAGACCCAGTACTTC.